This T cell receptor beta chain was observed in a study of beta chain features in type 1 diabetes. Comments on this clone: Antigen: not known. One junction end does not reproduce the germline sequence, and a read error may be involved.

CDR3 length: 11 amino acids. The germline gives CDR1 SGHRS, CDR2 YFSETQ. Of the isolated RNA, all was reverse transcribed, and so the sequenced material was expressed TCRB transcripts. Sequenced naive, central memory and regulatory T cell samples produced an average of approximately 3.5 million reads. The data were produced by immunoSEQ multiplex PCR, yet TCRdb's version contains in-frame clones alone and is incomplete. Of fewer than 650,000 clones detected, about 14% appear once; the ten largest clones hold about 0.086%. General observations from the study: Researchers reported that naive, central memory and Treg TCRB repertoires appeared more similar in patients than in healthy donors. PCR could preferentially amplify shorter templates, alike in patients and controls.

The clonotype was recovered from a man between 18 and 35 years old in good health. Sequencing input: naive CD4+ T cells from blood. The V gene is TRBV5-1, the J gene TRBJ2-1, with no clear D. The CDR3: CASSITNEQLF. DNA of the CDR3: TGCGCCAGCAGCATTACTAATGAGCAGCTCTTC.